Presented here are 5 T cell receptor beta chains from one specimen sequenced in a study of blood T cells in healthy people across ages. Using a J-beta primer mix together with a sample-barcoded 5' primer, a second PCR was run for roughly 6 to 12 cycles. TCRdb ran MiXCR on the 5' RACE reads and lists one entry per CDR3 protein. Of about 1,500,000 distinct CDR3 sequences listed, roughly 30% are singletons. Source material: blood. The receptor set was obtained from a woman aged 30 to 39 in good health.

Only a few counts were recorded for this clonotype. The rearrangement uses TRBV20-1 and TRBJ1-4, with D uncertain. Per the germline V gene, CDR1 is DFQATT and CDR2 is SNEGSKA (reference sequence). Trimming shortened V by 3 bases and J by 7 bases, and 12 bases separated the two germline ends. The CDR3 totals 13 residues. The CDR3 loop reads CSASGAQTEKLFF. Written as DNA, the CDR3 is TGCAGTGCTAGCGGAGCGCAGACTGAAAAACTGTTTTTT.

The chain couples TRBV7-3 to TRBJ1-1; 8 bases are shared with TRBD1. CDR1 SGHTA and CDR2 FQGTGA come from the germline V gene. J gave up 1 base and V 1 base, and 5 bases lay outside the gene matches. The CDR3 loop spans 16 amino acids. CDR3 coding DNA: TGTGCCAGCAGCTTAAGAGCCGGGACAGGGAACACTGAAGCTTTCTTT. Translated: CASSLRAGTGNTEAFF.

A few counts support this clonotype. A junction boundary mismatches the germline segment, possibly from a read error. This chain uses TRBV6-2 or TRBV6-3 with TRBJ1-1; D uncertain. Germline V gives CDR1 MNHEY, CDR2 SVGEGT. This CDR3 has 13 residues. CDR3 loop: CASRQFMNTETFF. CDR3 in DNA: TGTGCCAGCAGACAGTTCATGAACACTGAAACTTTCTTT.

This clonotype turned up a few times. The gene calls are TRBV20-1 and TRBJ2-7; TRBD2 is a possible D gene (7 bases). The CDR3 is made up of 13 amino acids. CDR1 and CDR2 from the germline V gene are DFQATT and SNEGSKA (reference sequence). V lost 6 bases, J lost 3 bases, and 15 bases lay in between. In nucleotides, the CDR3 is TGCAGTGCCCGGGGGGACAAACTCTACGAGCAGTACTTC. Translated: CSARGDKLYEQYF.

In this sample, this clonotype turned up many times. The chain links TRBV5-5 to TRBJ2-5; TRBD2 matches at 13 bases. This CDR3 is 17 amino acids long. Germline V gene sequence: CDR1 SGHKS, CDR2 YYEKEE (reference sequence). Trimming cost V 4 bases and J 4 bases; bases outside gene matches: 10. CDR3 region: CASSPGTSGMFGETQYF. For the CDR3, the DNA is TGTGCCAGCAGCCCGGGGACTAGCGGGATGTTTGGAGAGACCCAGTACTTC.